This entry lists 14 T cell receptor beta chains sequenced from one sample in a study of blood T cell repertoires in COVID-19. The protocol was immunoSEQ multiplex PCR, while the TCRdb copy is restricted to in-frame clones and leaves out a portion. The sample yields under 200,000 clones, around 84% seen once. The sequenced material came from PBMCs or T cells enriched from blood (not recorded which). Every receptor here comes from a woman aged 50 to 60 who had recovered from COVID-19.

This rearrangement joins TRBV7-9 to TRBJ2-7; tentative D call: TRBD2 (6 bases). The germline V gene encodes CDR1 SEHNR and CDR2 FQNEAQ (reference sequence). The CDR3 totals 13 residues. V lost 5 bases to trimming and J lost 4 bases, with 12 bases between them. The CDR3 protein is CASSPPGGYEQYF. In DNA form, the CDR3 reads TGTGCCAGCAGCCCCCCTGGGGGGTACGAGCAGTACTTC. Variable domain in full (rest from reference TRBV7-9 and TRBJ2-7): DTGVSQNPRHKITKRGQNVTFRCDPISEHNRLYWYRQTLGQGPEFLTYFQNEAQLEKSRLLSDRFSAERPKGSFSTLEIQRTEQGDSAMYLCASSPPGGYEQYFGPGTRLTVT.

This sequence joins TRBV18 and TRBJ2-7; D is possibly TRBD1 (5 bases). The V end was cut by 6 bases, the J end by 0 bases, with 18 bases between. The CDR3 runs 16 residues. CDR1 and CDR2 from the germline V gene are KGHSH and LQKENI. The CDR3 sequence: CASSESQVRDSYEQYF. In DNA form, the CDR3 reads TGTGCCAGCTCCGAGTCACAGGTCAGGGACTCCTACGAGCAGTACTTC.

The gene calls are TRBV6-6 and TRBJ1-5; no clear D gene. Deletions cut 0 bases from V and 3 bases from J, with 9 bases between. There are 15 residues in the CDR3. From germline, CDR1 is MNHNY and CDR2 SVGAGI (reference sequence). DNA for the CDR3: TGTGCCAGCAGTTACTCGACACCTTACAATCAGCCCCAGCATTTT. The encoded protein is CASSYSTPYNQPQHF.

The chain is built from TRBV7-2 and TRBJ1-6; maybe TRBD1 (6 bases). CDR3 length: 16 residues. Deletions cut 1 base from V and 6 bases from J, with 13 bases between. Germline V gives CDR1 SGHTA, CDR2 FQGNSA. This CDR3 is CASSLEGTSPNSPLHF. The CDR3 nucleotides read TGTGCCAGCAGCTTAGAAGGGACAAGTCCTAATTCACCCCTCCACTTT.

The V and J genes are TRBV7-2 and TRBJ1-4, with 10 bases lining up with TRBD1. This CDR3 comprises 15 residues. Germline V CDR1 and CDR2: SGHTA, FQGNSA. The ends lost 4 bases at V and 8 bases at J; junction bases unmatched: 7. CDR3 bases: TGTGCCAGCAGCTCCCAGACAGGGGGCTGGGAAAAACTGTTTTTT. This translates into CASSSQTGGWEKLFF.

V usage is TRBV7-9 and J usage is TRBJ2-7; 9 bases line up with TRBD1. Germline values: CDR1 SEHNR, CDR2 FQNEAQ (reference sequence). V trimming: 5 bases; J trimming: 8 bases; junction bases outside the gene matches: 7. This CDR3 spans 13 amino acids. The CDR3, as DNA: TGTGCCAGCAGCGGACTGGACAGGGGCCAGCAGTACTTC. It specifies CASSGLDRGQQYF.

The rearrangement uses TRBV19 and TRBJ1-2; TRBD1 is a possible D gene (5 bases). The CDR3 is made up of 17 amino acids. Looked up from germline, CDR1 is LNHDA and CDR2 is SQIVND (reference sequence). V was shortened by 6 bases and J by 4 bases, with 24 bases between the two germline ends. CDR3 DNA: TGTGCCAGTAGGAACCGGGACCTATCTCTCGGGAGCTATGGCTACACCTTC. Its translation: CASRNRDLSLGSYGYTF.

The V and J genes are TRBV25-1 and TRBJ1-1, with 11 positions matching TRBD1. Looked up from germline, CDR1 is MGHDK and CDR2 is SYGVNS. The CDR3 consists of 15 residues. Unmatched junction bases numbered 10, after V lost 6 bases and J lost 7 bases. The CDR3 coding sequence is TGTGCCAGCAGGTTGGGGGACAGGGGGTCCCTTGAAGCTTTCTTT. Its protein product is CASRLGDRGSLEAFF.

The genes are TRBV27 and TRBJ1-2; 10 bases align to TRBD1. The CDR3 has 15 residues. V gave up 6 bases and J gave up 4 bases; unmatched junction bases: 8. The V gene's germline CDR1 is MNHEY and CDR2 SMNVEV (reference sequence). The CDR3 DNA sequence: TGTGCCAGCAGAGTGACAGGGGGCTCGCCCTATGGCTACACCTTC. Protein: CASRVTGGSPYGYTF.

This clone has only one observation. The DNA of the CDR3 is TGTGCCAGCAGCGTAGGGACTCCCACCACAGATACGCAGTATTTT. It encodes CASSVGTPTTDTQYF. The chain employs TRBV9 and TRBJ2-3; the D gene is possibly TRBD2 (5 bases). Trimming shortened V by 0 bases and J by 2 bases, and 10 bases separated the two germline ends. The CDR3 loop spans 15 amino acids. Germline CDR1 is SGDLS and CDR2 is YYNGEE.

The chain links TRBV10-3 to TRBJ1-5, with 7 bases identical to TRBD1. This CDR3 contains 14 residues. J gave up 1 base and V 5 bases, and 2 bases lay outside the gene matches. The germline CDR1 and CDR2 sequences are ENHRY and SYGVKD. For the CDR3, the DNA is TGTGCCATCAGTTTGACAGGGAGCAATCAGCCCCAGCATTTT. This sequence encodes CAISLTGSNQPQHF.

The gene calls are TRBV11-2 and TRBJ1-4; the match to TRBD1 covers 7 bases. Per the germline V gene, CDR1 is SGHAT and CDR2 is FQNNGV. This CDR3 is 15 amino acids long. The V gene end was trimmed by 2 bases and the J gene end by 5 bases; junction bases not matched to a gene: 5. DNA for the CDR3: TGTGCCAGCAGCTTACCGGGACAGAGAAATGAAAAACTGTTTTTT. This codes for CASSLPGQRNEKLFF.

J is TRBJ1-1 and V is TRBV29-1; possibly TRBD1 for D (6 bases). V was trimmed by 7 bases and J by 4 bases, leaving 19 bases between them. CDR1 and CDR2 from the germline V gene are SQVTM and ANQGSEA. The CDR3 is 14 residues long. CDR3 amino acids: CSASRGGAITEAFF. CDR3 nucleotide sequence: TGCAGCGCATCAAGGGGGGGGGCGATCACTGAAGCTTTCTTT.

The chain employs TRBV19 and TRBJ2-2; D is undetermined. The CDR3 has 17 amino acids. Germline lookup yields CDR1 LNHDA and CDR2 SQIVND (reference sequence). Trimming pared 1 base from V and 6 bases from J, leaving 18 bases between. CDR3 DNA: TGTGCCAGTAGTATAGGTGCCGCTTCAGGCCGTGCCGGGGAGCTGTTTTTT. Its translation: CASSIGAASGRAGELFF. The full variable domain, with the rest looked up from reference TRBV19 and TRBJ2-2, is DGGITQSPKYLFRKEGQNVTLSCEQNLNHDAMYWYRQDPGQGLRLIYYSQIVNDFQKGDIAEGYSVSREKKESFPLTVTSAQKNPTAFYLCASSIGAASGRAGELFFGEGSRLTVL.